This section outlines one TCR beta chain sequence together with its context. Antigen unknown. Together with a sample-barcoded 5' primer, a J-beta primer mix was included in a second PCR lasting about 7 to 11 cycles. TCRdb fed the 5' RACE reads into MiXCR, producing one record per CDR3 protein. The sample holds 650,000 to 900,000 distinct CDR3 sequences; under 80% are singletons and the top ten take roughly 25%. The authors isolated at least 7 million PBMCs per sample. This CDR3 contains 13 residues. Germline CDR1 is MNHEY and CDR2 is SVGEGT. Trimming took off 0 bases at V and 7 bases at J, with 9 bases between the two ends. These data are taken from a study of blood T cells in healthy people across ages. Overall study results and limits: Relative to aged donors, long-lived donors carried more naive CD4+ cells and displayed higher diversity.

J is TRBJ2-5 and V is TRBV6-2 or TRBV6-3, with TRBD1 as a possible D gene (6 bases). The sequence was collected from a man in his thirties or forties in good health. The sample taken for sequencing was blood. CDR3 residues: CASSYSTGTTQYF. In nucleotides, the CDR3 is TGTGCCAGCAGTTACTCAACAGGGACGACCCAGTACTTC.